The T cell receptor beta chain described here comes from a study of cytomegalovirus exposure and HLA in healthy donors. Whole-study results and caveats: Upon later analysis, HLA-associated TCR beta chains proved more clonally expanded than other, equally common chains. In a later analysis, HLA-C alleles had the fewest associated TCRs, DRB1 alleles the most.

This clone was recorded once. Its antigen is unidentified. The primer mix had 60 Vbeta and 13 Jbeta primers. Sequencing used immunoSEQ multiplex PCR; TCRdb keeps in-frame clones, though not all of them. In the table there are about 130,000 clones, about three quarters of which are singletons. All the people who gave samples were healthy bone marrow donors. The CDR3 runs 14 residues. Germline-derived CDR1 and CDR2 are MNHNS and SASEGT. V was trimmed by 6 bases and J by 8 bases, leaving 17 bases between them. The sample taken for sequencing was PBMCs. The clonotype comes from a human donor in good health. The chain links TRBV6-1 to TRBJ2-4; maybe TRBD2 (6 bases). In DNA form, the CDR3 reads TGTGCCAGCAGGCGTGGGGGGTCTACGGACATTCAGTACTTC. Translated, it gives CASRRGGSTDIQYF.